This T cell receptor beta chain was recovered during a study of blood T cell repertoires in COVID-19. Study-wide background: Donors in the United States, Italy and Spain gave samples during acute or convalescent COVID-19. From T cells, B-cell-depleted T cells, or PBMCs came the material, which was cDNA or gDNA.

Original methodology: Reference gene primer amplification gave estimated nucleated cell counts. Clones were read by immunoSEQ multiplex PCR, and TCRdb kept only the in-frame ones, dropping some. From that table come the V and J calls and clone size; the DNA was used to work out D and trimming. The repertoire holds 20,000 to 25,000 clones, with approximately 90% as singletons. After removal of 4 bases from V and 0 bases from J, the junction contained 9 bases not matched to a gene. The CDR3 is 18 residues long. Germline loops: CDR1 SGHTA, CDR2 FQGNSA. The sequence derives from a human donor with active COVID-19. The donor label of this sample is uncertain. This rearrangement joins TRBV7-2 to TRBJ2-1, with 10 bases that match TRBD2. Sequenced: peripheral blood. The CDR3 spells CASSSKGLAGGSYNEQFF. The CDR3, as DNA: TGTGCCAGCAGCTCCAAAGGGTTAGCGGGAGGCTCCTACAATGAGCAGTTCTTC. Full variable domain (missing parts from reference TRBV7-2 and TRBJ2-1): GAGVSQSPSNKVTEKGKDVELRCDPISGHTALYWYRQSLGQGLEFLIYFQGNSAPDKSGLPSDRFSAERTGGSVSTLTIQRTQQEDSAVYLCASSSKGLAGGSYNEQFFGPGTRLTVL.